The 29 T cell receptor beta chains given below trace back to one sample, sequenced in a study of blood T cell repertoires in COVID-19. Data came from immunoSEQ multiplex PCR; TCRdb stores just in-frame clones and leaves some out. The sample yields about 190,000 clones, 70% to 90% seen once. The sample consisted of peripheral blood. The receptor set was obtained from a human donor in a cohort sampled during active COVID-19.

V and J are TRBV10-3 and TRBJ1-2, with 8 positions matching TRBD1. CDR1 is ENHRY and CDR2 is SYGVKD in the germline V gene. The length of the CDR3 is 14 residues. V was pared by 6 bases and J by 4 bases, with 7 bases of the junction left unmatched. The CDR3 here is CAIRETGVGYGYTF. CDR3 DNA sequence: TGTGCCATCAGGGAGACAGGGGTGGGCTATGGCTACACCTTC.

Notes on this clone: The identical CDR3 is also encoded by other nucleotide sequences in the sample. The rearrangement uses TRBV5-1 and TRBJ2-1, with D possibly being TRBD1 (5 bases). The CDR3 runs to 15 residues. V was clipped by 0 bases and J by 3 bases, with 10 bases between them. Germline CDR1 SGHRS, CDR2 YFSETQ. The CDR3 DNA follows: TGCGCCAGCAGCTTGGAGGCAGGGAACTACAATGAGCAGTTCTTC. Translated, it gives CASSLEAGNYNEQFF.

V and J are TRBV14 and TRBJ1-1; D unclear. CDR3 length: 14 amino acids. Germline lookup yields CDR1 SGHDN and CDR2 FVKESK. V was shortened by 1 base and J by 4 bases, with 10 bases between the two germline ends. The CDR3 bases are TGTGCCAGCAGCCAAGCCCTTGGCAGCACTGAAGCTTTCTTT. This translates into CASSQALGSTEAFF.

This clone has a handful of counts. The chain links TRBV7-6 to TRBJ2-2; possible D gene TRBD1, 5 bases. The CDR3 has 13 amino acids. Trimming removed 7 bases at V and 5 bases at J, with 11 bases between. Germline CDR1 SGHVS, CDR2 FNYEAQ. DNA for the CDR3: TGTGCCAGCAAGGCACAGGTGACCGGGGAGCTGTTTTTT. The encoded protein is CASKAQVTGELFF.

This clone has only a few counts. This chain links TRBV4-3 with TRBJ1-5, with TRBD1 matching over 11 bases. CDR1 LGHNA and CDR2 YSLEER come from the germline V gene. The CDR3 sequence is 16 residues long. The V segment lost 0 bases and the J segment 6 bases; nucleotides outside the gene matches: 4. CDR3 residues: CASSQERGTGGQPQHF. CDR3 coding DNA: TGCGCCAGCAGCCAAGAGAGGGGGACAGGGGGTCAGCCCCAGCATTTT.

The chain links TRBV12-3 or TRBV12-4 to TRBJ2-1, with 10 positions matching TRBD2. The CDR3 is 13 amino acids. The trim removed 3 bases at V and 10 bases at J, leaving 3 bases unmatched. DNA for the CDR3: TGTGCCAGCAGTTTTTCTAGCGGGAGAGAGCAGTTCTTC. Its translation: CASSFSSGREQFF.

The chain carries TRBV5-1 and TRBJ2-5; weak D call: TRBD2 (6 bases). The CDR3 runs 15 residues. Trimming cost V 4 bases and J 4 bases, with 17 bases left between them. Germline CDR1 reads SGHRS; CDR2 reads YFSETQ. CDR3 residues: CASSPTGLAGETQYF. CDR3 nucleotide sequence: TGCGCCAGCAGCCCCACGGGACTGGCTGGAGAGACCCAGTACTTC. Variable domain in full (rest from reference TRBV5-1 and TRBJ2-5): KAGVTQTPRYLIKTRGQQVTLSCSPISGHRSVSWYQQTPGQGLQFLFEYFSETQRNKGNFPGRFSGRQFSNSRSEMNVSTLELGDSALYLCASSPTGLAGETQYFGPGTRLLVL.

The chain couples TRBV6-5 to TRBJ2-2; D uncertain. Looked up from germline, CDR1 is MNHEY and CDR2 is SVGAGI. Trimming removed 5 bases at V and 5 bases at J, with 9 bases between. CDR3 length: 13 residues. The CDR3 sequence: CASSNKETGELFF. Written as DNA, the CDR3 is TGTGCCAGCAGTAACAAGGAGACCGGGGAGCTGTTTTTT.

The genes are TRBV28 and TRBJ2-5; D perhaps matches TRBD1 (5 bases). The CDR3 length is 14 residues. V was shortened by 6 bases and J by 4 bases, with 15 bases between the two germline ends. Germline CDR1 reads MDHEN; CDR2 reads SYDVKM. Here the CDR3 DNA reads TGTGCCAGCAGACCCACAGGAAATAGAGAGACCCAGTACTTC. Protein: CASRPTGNRETQYF.

This chain uses TRBV6-2 or TRBV6-3 with TRBJ1-1; TRBD1 might be the D (6 bases). The CDR3 has 16 amino acids. Germline V gives CDR1 MNHEY, CDR2 SVGEGT. Trimming left V 6 bases short and J 5 bases short, with 22 bases between. The CDR3 bases are TGTGCCAGCAGCCACGCCTCGTCAGGGGCGATTACTGAAGCTTTCTTT. Protein product: CASSHASSGAITEAFF.

The DNA of the CDR3 is TGCGCCAGCAGCCAAGATTTGACTAGCGGGAGCTACGAGCAGTACTTC. Its translation is CASSQDLTSGSYEQYF. The gene calls are TRBV4-3 and TRBJ2-7; TRBD2 agrees at 12 bases. Unmatched junction bases numbered 3, after V lost 0 bases and J lost 3 bases. Germline V gene data show CDR1 as LGHNA and CDR2 as YSLEER. This CDR3 region has 16 residues.

This chain uses TRBV7-9 with TRBJ2-1; 14 bases line up with TRBD2. The ends lost 5 bases at V and 3 bases at J; junction bases unmatched: 3. Per germline, CDR1 SEHNR and CDR2 FQNEAQ (reference sequence). This CDR3 comprises 16 residues. CDR3 residues: CASSIGTSGSYNEQFF. As DNA, the CDR3 is TGTGCCAGCAGCATAGGGACTAGCGGGAGCTACAATGAGCAGTTCTTC.

The CDR3 nucleotides read TGTGCCAGCAGTCCCGGGACTAGCGGAACCTACAATGAGCAGTTCTTC. Amino acids: CASSPGTSGTYNEQFF. The V and J genes are TRBV4-2 and TRBJ2-1; 11 nucleotides match TRBD2. CDR1 and CDR2 from the germline V gene are LGHNA and YNFKEQ. Trimming removed 6 bases from V and 2 bases from J; junction bases left unmatched: 6. This CDR3 contains 16 residues.

The chain carries TRBV28 and TRBJ1-1; the D is unclear. This CDR3 spans 14 amino acids. The germline CDR1 and CDR2 sequences are MDHEN and SYDVKM. The germline V and J ends were trimmed by 6 bases and 2 bases, with 13 bases remaining between them. CDR3 nucleotides: TGTGCCAGCAGCGAAGTTCAGGTTAACACTGAAGCTTTCTTT. Translated, it gives CASSEVQVNTEAFF.

The chain joins TRBV9 to TRBJ2-3; 7 bases map to TRBD2. The V and J ends lost 0 bases and 5 bases, in that order; junction bases with no gene match: 0. CDR1 and CDR2 (germline): SGDLS, YYNGEE. This CDR3 has 13 amino acids. The CDR3 reads CASSVASGDTQYF. The CDR3 DNA reads TGTGCCAGCAGCGTAGCTAGCGGAGATACGCAGTATTTT.

The J gene is TRBJ1-6, the V gene TRBV25-1; D gene uncertain. V was cut by 1 base and J by 9 bases, with 13 bases left in between. Germline CDR1 is MGHDK and CDR2 is SYGVNS. This CDR3 region has 15 residues. CDR3 nucleotide sequence: TGTGCCAGCAGTGAATCGGGAGGGTTGGCTTCACCCCTCCACTTT. Translating it yields CASSESGGLASPLHF.

The genes are TRBV29-1 and TRBJ2-5; D might be TRBD2 (5 bases). The V and J ends lost 5 bases and 2 bases respectively, with 18 bases between them. The CDR3 is made up of 15 amino acids. Per germline, CDR1 SQVTM and CDR2 ANQGSEA. The CDR3 region is CSVYLWRSGQETQYF. In nucleotides, the CDR3 is TGCAGCGTTTATCTCTGGCGCTCGGGGCAAGAGACCCAGTACTTC.

This clone was counted only a few times. The CDR3 loop reads CASSLVLTGGNTGELFF. The CDR3 DNA follows: TGTGCCAGCAGCTTAGTCCTGACAGGGGGCAACACCGGGGAGCTGTTTTTT. The chain links TRBV7-9 to TRBJ2-2; TRBD1 agrees at 10 bases. CDR1 and CDR2 (germline): SEHNR, FQNEAQ (reference sequence). Losses at the gene ends were 1 base for V and 2 bases for J; bases not matched to a gene: 4. CDR3 length: 17 residues.

This clone was detected a few times. J is TRBJ1-4 and V is TRBV27; TRBD1 might be the D (5 bases). The V gene lost 6 bases and the J gene lost 0 bases, with 5 bases spanning the gap. CDR3 size: 13 residues. CDR1 is MNHEY and CDR2 is SMNVEV in the germline V gene (reference sequence). The CDR3 bases are TGTGCCAGCAGCAGGGCAACTAATGAAAAACTGTTTTTT. This translates into CASSRATNEKLFF.

This clone was counted once. The chain recombines TRBV10-3 with TRBJ2-7, with TRBD1 matching over 8 bases. CDR1 ENHRY and CDR2 SYGVKD come from the germline V gene. J gave up 6 bases and V 6 bases, and 13 bases lay outside the gene matches. The CDR3 extends over 15 amino acids. The CDR3 nucleotides are TGTGCCATCAGCACTCGGGCTGGACAGGGCTCCGAGCAGTACTTC. Protein: CAISTRAGQGSEQYF.

The V and J genes are TRBV5-1 and TRBJ2-7; 8 bases fit TRBD1. This CDR3 spans 15 amino acids. Looked up from germline, CDR1 is SGHRS and CDR2 is YFSETQ. V dropped 0 bases and J dropped 5; count of bases not matched to a gene: 7. The CDR3 region is CASSLGPTGVDEQYF. The CDR3 nucleotides are TGCGCCAGCAGCTTGGGACCGACAGGGGTCGACGAGCAGTACTTC.

This rearrangement joins TRBV12-3 or TRBV12-4 to TRBJ1-5, with 9 positions matching TRBD1. V lost 8 bases to trimming and J lost 5 bases; unmatched junction nucleotides: 4. There are 13 residues in the CDR3. The CDR3 DNA is TGTGCCAGCGTACAGGGGGCCCATCAGCCCCAGCATTTT. Its translation: CASVQGAHQPQHF.

This chain uses TRBV5-8 with TRBJ2-6; perhaps TRBD1 as D (5 bases). This CDR3 region has 16 residues. Per germline, CDR1 SGHTS and CDR2 YDEGEE. The ends were cut back, 2 bases at V and 0 bases at J, with 9 bases in the middle. The CDR3 sequence: CASSFDSHSGANVLTF. The CDR3 DNA reads TGTGCCAGCAGCTTTGACAGCCACTCTGGGGCCAACGTCCTGACTTTC.

The table lists this clone with a count of one. The chain employs TRBV6-2 or TRBV6-3 and TRBJ1-5; D is possibly TRBD1 (6 bases). V gave up 6 bases and J gave up 7 bases, with 13 bases separating them. Germline CDR1 MNHEY, CDR2 SVGEGT. This CDR3 is 13 amino acids long. The CDR3 spells CASSVNRDQPQHF. The DNA of the CDR3 is TGTGCCAGCAGCGTCAACAGGGACCAGCCCCAGCATTTT.

The chain employs TRBV6-1 and TRBJ1-2; D is undetermined. The CDR3 loop spans 13 amino acids. V was shortened by 1 base and J by 7 bases, with 10 bases between the two germline ends. Germline CDR1 and CDR2: MNHNS and SASEGT. The CDR3 DNA reads TGTGCCAGCAGTGAAGGAGGGTATTTTGGCTACACCTTC. Amino acid sequence: CASSEGGYFGYTF.

V is TRBV13 and J is TRBJ1-2, with D maybe TRBD1 (6 bases). This CDR3 has 14 residues. CDR1 is PRHDT and CDR2 is FYEKMQ in the germline V gene (reference sequence). V was trimmed by 7 bases and J by 4 bases, leaving 16 bases between them. The DNA of the CDR3 is TGTGCCAGCAAATCGAGCGGGGGGCGCTATGGCTACACCTTC. It is translated as CASKSSGGRYGYTF.

This sequence joins TRBV5-1 and TRBJ2-1, with TRBD2 as a possible D gene (5 bases). The CDR3 has 15 amino acids. Trimming stripped 0 bases from V and 0 bases from J, with 7 bases between. Germline V gene data show CDR1 as SGHRS and CDR2 as YFSETQ. This chain's CDR3 is CASSLEGSSYNEQFF. The CDR3 DNA sequence: TGCGCCAGCAGCTTGGAAGGGAGCTCCTACAATGAGCAGTTCTTC.

DNA for the CDR3: TGTGCCAGCAGCCAAGATTTTTGGGGCGCAGATACGCAGTATTTT. This encodes CASSQDFWGADTQYF. The chain uses TRBV3-1 (or the pseudogene TRBV3-2) and TRBJ2-3; the D gene is possibly TRBD1 (5 bases). The CDR3 runs 15 residues. From germline, CDR1 is LGHDT and CDR2 YNNKEL (reference sequence). Trimming stripped 0 bases from V and 4 bases from J, with 11 bases between.

The rearrangement uses TRBV28 and TRBJ1-2; 12 bases match TRBD1. The CDR3 is 13 amino acids. V trimming: 8 bases; J trimming: 4 bases; junction bases outside the gene matches: 2. CDR1 and CDR2 (germline): MDHEN, SYDVKM. CDR3 protein: CASGTGGVYGYTF. DNA for the CDR3: TGTGCCAGCGGGACAGGGGGCGTCTATGGCTACACCTTC.